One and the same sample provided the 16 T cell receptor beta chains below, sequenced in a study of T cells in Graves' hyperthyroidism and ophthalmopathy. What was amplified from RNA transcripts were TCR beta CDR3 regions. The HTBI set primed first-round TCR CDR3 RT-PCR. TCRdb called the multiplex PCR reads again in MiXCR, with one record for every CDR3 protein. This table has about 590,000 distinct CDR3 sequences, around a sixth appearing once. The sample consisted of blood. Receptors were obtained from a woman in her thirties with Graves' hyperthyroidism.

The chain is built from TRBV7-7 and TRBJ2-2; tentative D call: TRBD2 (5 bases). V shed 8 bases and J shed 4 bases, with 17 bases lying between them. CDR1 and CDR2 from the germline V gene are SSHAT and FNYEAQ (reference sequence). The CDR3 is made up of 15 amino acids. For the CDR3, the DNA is TGTGCCAGCTCCGCGGGCACCTGGTTCACCGGGGAGCTGTTTTTT. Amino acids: CASSAGTWFTGELFF.

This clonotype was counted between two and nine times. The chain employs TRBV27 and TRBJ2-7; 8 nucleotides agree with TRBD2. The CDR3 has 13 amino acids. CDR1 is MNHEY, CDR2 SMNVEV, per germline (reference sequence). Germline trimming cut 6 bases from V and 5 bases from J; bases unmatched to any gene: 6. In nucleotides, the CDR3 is TGTGCCAGCAGCCTCGGGAGGGTCCACGAGCAGTACTTC. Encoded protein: CASSLGRVHEQYF.

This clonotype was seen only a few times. This CDR3 reads CASSEAQQGGARNSPLHF. The CDR3 nucleotides read TGTGCCAGCAGTGAAGCGCAGCAGGGCGGGGCTAGAAATTCACCCCTCCACTTT. The gene calls are TRBV6-1 and TRBJ1-6, with a weak D call TRBD1 (5 bases). The ends were cut back, 0 bases at V and 7 bases at J, with 19 bases in the middle. The CDR3 runs 18 residues. In germline, CDR1 is MNHNS, CDR2 SASEGT.

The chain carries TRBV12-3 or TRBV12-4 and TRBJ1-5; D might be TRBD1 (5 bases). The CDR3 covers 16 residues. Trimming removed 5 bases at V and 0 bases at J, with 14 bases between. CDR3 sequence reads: CASSRGEMYSNQPQHF. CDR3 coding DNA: TGTGCCAGCAGTCGAGGGGAGATGTATAGCAATCAGCCCCAGCATTTT.

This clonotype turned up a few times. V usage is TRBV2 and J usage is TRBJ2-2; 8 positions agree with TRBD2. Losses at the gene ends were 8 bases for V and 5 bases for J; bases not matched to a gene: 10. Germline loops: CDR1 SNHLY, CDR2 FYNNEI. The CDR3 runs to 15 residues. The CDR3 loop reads CASSPSIAGTGELFF. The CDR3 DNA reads TGTGCCAGCTCCCCATCTATAGCGGGGACCGGGGAGCTGTTTTTT.

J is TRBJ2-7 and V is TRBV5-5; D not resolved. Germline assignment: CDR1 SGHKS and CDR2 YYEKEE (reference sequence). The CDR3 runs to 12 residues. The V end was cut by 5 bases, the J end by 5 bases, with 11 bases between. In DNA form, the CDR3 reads TGTGCCAGCAGAAGTACTCTCGACGAGCAGTACTTC. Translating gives CASRSTLDEQYF.

CDR3 sequence (DNA): TGTGCCACCAGTGATTCCGGGACTAGATACACCGGGGAGCTGTTTTTT. This gives the protein CATSDSGTRYTGELFF. The chain has TRBV24-1 and TRBJ2-2; 8 nucleotides line up with TRBD2. Germline values: CDR1 KGHDR, CDR2 SFDVKD. The CDR3 extends over 16 amino acids. J gave up 3 bases and V 2 bases, and 4 bases lay outside the gene matches.

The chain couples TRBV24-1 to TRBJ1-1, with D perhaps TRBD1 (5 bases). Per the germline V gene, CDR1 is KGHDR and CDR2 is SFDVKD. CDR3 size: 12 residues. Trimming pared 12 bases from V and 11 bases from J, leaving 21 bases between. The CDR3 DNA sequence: TGTGCCCCCCGAGGCCCGGGTGGGGACGCTTTCTTT. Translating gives CAPRGPGGDAFF.

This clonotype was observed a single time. CDR3 nucleotide sequence: TGTGCCAGTAGTATCGGGCTAGCGGGAGAGGGAGATACGCAGTATTTT. It encodes CASSIGLAGEGDTQYF. The genes are TRBV19 and TRBJ2-3; 10 bases match TRBD2. This CDR3 has 16 amino acids. Trimming at V came to 3 bases and at J to 5 bases, leaving 8 bases not matched to a gene. Germline V lookup: CDR1 LNHDA, CDR2 SQIVND (reference sequence). The full variable domain, in which reference TRBV19 and TRBJ2-3 provide the parts outside the CDR3, is DGGITQSPKYLFRKEGQNVTLSCEQNLNHDAMYWYRQDPGQGLRLIYYSQIVNDFQKGDIAEGYSVSREKKESFPLTVTSAQKNPTAFYLCASSIGLAGEGDTQYFGPGTRLTVL.

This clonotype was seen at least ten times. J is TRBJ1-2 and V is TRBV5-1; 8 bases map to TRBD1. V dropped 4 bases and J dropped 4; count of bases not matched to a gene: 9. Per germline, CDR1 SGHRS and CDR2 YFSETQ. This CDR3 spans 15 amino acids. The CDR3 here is CASSIPDRVGYGYTF. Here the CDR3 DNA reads TGCGCCAGCAGCATCCCGGACAGGGTTGGCTATGGCTACACCTTC.

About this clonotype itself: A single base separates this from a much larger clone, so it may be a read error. The CDR3 protein is CASSPGMARETQYF. The DNA of the CDR3 is TGTGCCAGCAGCCCCGGGATGGCAAGGGAGACCCAGTACTTC. The chain couples TRBV7-3 to TRBJ2-5, with D perhaps TRBD2 (5 bases). V lost 5 bases, J lost 5 bases, and 15 bases lay in between. CDR3 length: 14 residues. In germline, CDR1 is SGHTA, CDR2 FQGTGA.

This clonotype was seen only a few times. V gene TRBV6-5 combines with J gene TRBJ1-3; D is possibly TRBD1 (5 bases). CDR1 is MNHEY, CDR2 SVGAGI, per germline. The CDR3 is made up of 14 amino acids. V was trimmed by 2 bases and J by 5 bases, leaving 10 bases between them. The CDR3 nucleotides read TGTGCCAGCAGTTACGAAGGGGATCGAAACACCATATATTTT. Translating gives CASSYEGDRNTIYF.

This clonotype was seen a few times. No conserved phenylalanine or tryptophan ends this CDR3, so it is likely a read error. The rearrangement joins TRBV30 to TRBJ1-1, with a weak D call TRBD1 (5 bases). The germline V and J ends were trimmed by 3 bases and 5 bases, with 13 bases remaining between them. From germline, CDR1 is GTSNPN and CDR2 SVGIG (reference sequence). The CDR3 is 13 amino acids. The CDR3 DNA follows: TGTGCCTGGAGCGACAGCCCGGAGACTGAAGCTTTCCTT. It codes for CAWSDSPETEAFL.

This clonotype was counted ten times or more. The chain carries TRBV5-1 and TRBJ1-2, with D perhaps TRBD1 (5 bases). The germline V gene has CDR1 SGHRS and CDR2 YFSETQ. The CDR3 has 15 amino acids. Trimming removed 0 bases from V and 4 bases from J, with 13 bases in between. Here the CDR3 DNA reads TGCGCCAGCAGCTTGGACCCCGGGGGGGGCTATGGCTACACCTTC. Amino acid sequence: CASSLDPGGGYGYTF.

In DNA, the CDR3 is TGTGCCAGCAGTCCACAGGGGTTAGACGGGGAGCTGTTTTTT. It encodes CASSPQGLDGELFF. This chain connects TRBV7-9 to TRBJ2-2; 7 bases map to TRBD1. V was pared by 6 bases and J by 7 bases, with 8 bases of the junction left unmatched. Germline values: CDR1 SEHNR, CDR2 FQNEAQ (reference sequence). The CDR3 is made up of 14 amino acids.

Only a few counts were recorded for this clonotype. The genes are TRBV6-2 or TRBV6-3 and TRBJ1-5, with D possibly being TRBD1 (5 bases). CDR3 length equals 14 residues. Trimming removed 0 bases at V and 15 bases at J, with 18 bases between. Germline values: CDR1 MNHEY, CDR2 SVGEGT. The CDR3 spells CASSYSPGRAEWHF. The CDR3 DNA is TGTGCCAGCAGTTACTCGCCCGGCAGGGCCGAATGGCATTTT.